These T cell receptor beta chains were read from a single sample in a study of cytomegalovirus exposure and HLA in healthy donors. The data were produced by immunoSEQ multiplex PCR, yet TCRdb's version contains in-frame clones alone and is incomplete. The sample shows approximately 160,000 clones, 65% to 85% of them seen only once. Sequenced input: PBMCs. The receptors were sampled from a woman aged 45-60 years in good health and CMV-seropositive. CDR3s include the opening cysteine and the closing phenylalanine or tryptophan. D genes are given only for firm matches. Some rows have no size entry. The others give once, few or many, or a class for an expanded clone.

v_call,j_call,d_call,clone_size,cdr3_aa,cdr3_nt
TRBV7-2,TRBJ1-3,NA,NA,CASSPGSSGNTIYF,TGTGCCAGCAGCCCGGGGAGCTCTGGAAACACCATATATTTT
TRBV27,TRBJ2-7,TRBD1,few,CASSRRQGGSYEQYF,TGTGCCAGCAGTCGCCGACAGGGTGGGTCCTACGAGCAGTACTTC
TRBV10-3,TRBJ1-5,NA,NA,CAITRGAGNQPQHF,TGTGCCATCACCCGGGGGGCTGGCAATCAGCCCCAGCATTTT
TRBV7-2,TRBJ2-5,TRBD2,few,CASSAVTGLAGETQYF,TGTGCCAGCAGCGCGGTTACGGGACTAGCGGGGGAGACCCAGTACTTC
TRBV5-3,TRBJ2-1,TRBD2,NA,CARSQGAGGPYNEQFF,TGTGCCAGAAGCCAGGGAGCGGGAGGGCCCTACAATGAGCAGTTCTTC
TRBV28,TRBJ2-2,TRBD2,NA,CAGSGLAGEGNTGELFF,TGTGCCGGATCGGGACTAGCGGGAGAGGGGAACACCGGGGAGCTGTTTTTT
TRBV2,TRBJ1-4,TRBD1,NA,CASRGDRGEKLFF,TGTGCCAGTAGGGGGGACAGGGGTGAAAAACTGTTTTTT
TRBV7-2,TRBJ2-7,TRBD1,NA,CASSLERTGYEQYF,TGTGCCAGCAGCTTAGAAAGGACAGGCTACGAGCAGTACTTC
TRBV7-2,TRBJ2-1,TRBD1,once,CASSLGTGSYNEQFF,TGTGCCAGCAGCTTAGGGACAGGGTCATACAATGAGCAGTTCTTC
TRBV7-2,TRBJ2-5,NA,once,CASSPDLWETQYF,TGTGCCAGCAGCCCCGACTTGTGGGAGACCCAGTACTTC
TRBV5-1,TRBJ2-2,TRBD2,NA,CASSLLASGNTGELFF,TGCGCCAGCAGCTTGCTGGCTAGCGGCAACACCGGGGAGCTGTTTTTT
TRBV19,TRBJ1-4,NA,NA,CASGGTTNEKLFF,TGTGCCAGTGGAGGAACCACTAATGAAAAACTGTTTTTT
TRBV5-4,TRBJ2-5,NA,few,CASSYRDGQETQYF,TGTGCCAGCAGTTACAGGGATGGGCAAGAGACCCAGTACTTC
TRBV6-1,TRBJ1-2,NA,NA,CASSEGTVYGYTF,TGTGCCAGCAGTGAAGGGACAGTCTATGGCTACACCTTC
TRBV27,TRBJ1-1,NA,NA,CASSFRGGMNTEAFF,TGTGCCAGCAGTTTTAGGGGCGGGATGAACACTGAAGCTTTCTTT
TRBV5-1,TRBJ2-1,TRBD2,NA,CASSLSGGDYNEQFF,TGCGCCAGCAGCTTGAGCGGGGGCGATTACAATGAGCAGTTCTTC
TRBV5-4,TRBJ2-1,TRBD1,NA,CASSYTSGQGGREQFF,TGTGCCAGCAGTTACACTAGTGGACAGGGGGGTAGGGAGCAGTTCTTC
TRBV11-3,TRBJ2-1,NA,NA,CASSGTQNGNEQFF,TGTGCCAGCTCCGGGACTCAAAATGGCAATGAGCAGTTCTTC
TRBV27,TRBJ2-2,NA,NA,CASSLRGSNTGELFF,TGTGCCAGCAGTTTACGAGGGTCCAACACCGGGGAGCTGTTTTTT
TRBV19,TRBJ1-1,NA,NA,CASTSALGLSTEAFF,TGTGCCAGTACCTCGGCCCTCGGACTTTCCACTGAAGCTTTCTTT
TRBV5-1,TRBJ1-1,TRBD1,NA,CASSLDRGDTEAFF,TGCGCCAGCAGCTTGGACAGGGGGGATACTGAAGCTTTCTTT
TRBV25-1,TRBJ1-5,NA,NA,CASSGDQGYSNQPQHF,TGTGCCAGCAGTGGTGATCAGGGATATAGCAATCAGCCCCAGCATTTT
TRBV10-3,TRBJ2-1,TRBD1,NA,CAITDRASYNEQFF,TGTGCCATCACGGACAGGGCTTCGTACAATGAGCAGTTCTTC
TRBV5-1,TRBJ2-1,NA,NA,CASSPVRVDYNEQFF,TGCGCCAGCAGCCCCGTGCGGGTTGACTACAATGAGCAGTTCTTC
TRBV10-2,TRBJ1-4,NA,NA,CASSFQGPGEKLFF,TGCGCCAGCAGTTTTCAGGGTCCGGGCGAAAAACTGTTTTTT
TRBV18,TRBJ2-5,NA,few,CASSPRGPQETQYF,TGTGCCAGCTCACCACGGGGGCCGCAAGAGACCCAGTACTTC
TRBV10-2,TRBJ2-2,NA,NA,CASSESDGELFF,TGCGCCAGCAGTGAATCAGACGGGGAGCTGTTTTTT
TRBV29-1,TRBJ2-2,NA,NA,CSVSRERNTGELFF,TGCAGCGTTTCCCGGGAGCGTAACACCGGGGAGCTGTTTTTT
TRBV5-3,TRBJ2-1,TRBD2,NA,CARREVSSYNEQFF,TGTGCCAGGCGGGAGGTAAGCTCCTACAATGAGCAGTTCTTC
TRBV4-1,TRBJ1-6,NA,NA,CASSQDPNAGRPLHF,TGCGCCAGCAGCCAAGATCCGAACGCAGGAAGGCCCCTCCACTTT
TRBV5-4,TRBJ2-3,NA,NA,CASSFKADGSTDTQYF,TGTGCCAGCAGCTTCAAAGCAGACGGGAGCACAGATACGCAGTATTTT
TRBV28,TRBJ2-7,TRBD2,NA,CASSLKGGLGYEQYF,TGTGCCAGCAGTTTAAAGGGGGGACTAGGCTACGAGCAGTACTTC
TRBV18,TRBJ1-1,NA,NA,CASSPSYRGVGAEAFF,TGTGCCAGCTCACCTAGCTATCGGGGGGTGGGCGCTGAAGCTTTCTTT